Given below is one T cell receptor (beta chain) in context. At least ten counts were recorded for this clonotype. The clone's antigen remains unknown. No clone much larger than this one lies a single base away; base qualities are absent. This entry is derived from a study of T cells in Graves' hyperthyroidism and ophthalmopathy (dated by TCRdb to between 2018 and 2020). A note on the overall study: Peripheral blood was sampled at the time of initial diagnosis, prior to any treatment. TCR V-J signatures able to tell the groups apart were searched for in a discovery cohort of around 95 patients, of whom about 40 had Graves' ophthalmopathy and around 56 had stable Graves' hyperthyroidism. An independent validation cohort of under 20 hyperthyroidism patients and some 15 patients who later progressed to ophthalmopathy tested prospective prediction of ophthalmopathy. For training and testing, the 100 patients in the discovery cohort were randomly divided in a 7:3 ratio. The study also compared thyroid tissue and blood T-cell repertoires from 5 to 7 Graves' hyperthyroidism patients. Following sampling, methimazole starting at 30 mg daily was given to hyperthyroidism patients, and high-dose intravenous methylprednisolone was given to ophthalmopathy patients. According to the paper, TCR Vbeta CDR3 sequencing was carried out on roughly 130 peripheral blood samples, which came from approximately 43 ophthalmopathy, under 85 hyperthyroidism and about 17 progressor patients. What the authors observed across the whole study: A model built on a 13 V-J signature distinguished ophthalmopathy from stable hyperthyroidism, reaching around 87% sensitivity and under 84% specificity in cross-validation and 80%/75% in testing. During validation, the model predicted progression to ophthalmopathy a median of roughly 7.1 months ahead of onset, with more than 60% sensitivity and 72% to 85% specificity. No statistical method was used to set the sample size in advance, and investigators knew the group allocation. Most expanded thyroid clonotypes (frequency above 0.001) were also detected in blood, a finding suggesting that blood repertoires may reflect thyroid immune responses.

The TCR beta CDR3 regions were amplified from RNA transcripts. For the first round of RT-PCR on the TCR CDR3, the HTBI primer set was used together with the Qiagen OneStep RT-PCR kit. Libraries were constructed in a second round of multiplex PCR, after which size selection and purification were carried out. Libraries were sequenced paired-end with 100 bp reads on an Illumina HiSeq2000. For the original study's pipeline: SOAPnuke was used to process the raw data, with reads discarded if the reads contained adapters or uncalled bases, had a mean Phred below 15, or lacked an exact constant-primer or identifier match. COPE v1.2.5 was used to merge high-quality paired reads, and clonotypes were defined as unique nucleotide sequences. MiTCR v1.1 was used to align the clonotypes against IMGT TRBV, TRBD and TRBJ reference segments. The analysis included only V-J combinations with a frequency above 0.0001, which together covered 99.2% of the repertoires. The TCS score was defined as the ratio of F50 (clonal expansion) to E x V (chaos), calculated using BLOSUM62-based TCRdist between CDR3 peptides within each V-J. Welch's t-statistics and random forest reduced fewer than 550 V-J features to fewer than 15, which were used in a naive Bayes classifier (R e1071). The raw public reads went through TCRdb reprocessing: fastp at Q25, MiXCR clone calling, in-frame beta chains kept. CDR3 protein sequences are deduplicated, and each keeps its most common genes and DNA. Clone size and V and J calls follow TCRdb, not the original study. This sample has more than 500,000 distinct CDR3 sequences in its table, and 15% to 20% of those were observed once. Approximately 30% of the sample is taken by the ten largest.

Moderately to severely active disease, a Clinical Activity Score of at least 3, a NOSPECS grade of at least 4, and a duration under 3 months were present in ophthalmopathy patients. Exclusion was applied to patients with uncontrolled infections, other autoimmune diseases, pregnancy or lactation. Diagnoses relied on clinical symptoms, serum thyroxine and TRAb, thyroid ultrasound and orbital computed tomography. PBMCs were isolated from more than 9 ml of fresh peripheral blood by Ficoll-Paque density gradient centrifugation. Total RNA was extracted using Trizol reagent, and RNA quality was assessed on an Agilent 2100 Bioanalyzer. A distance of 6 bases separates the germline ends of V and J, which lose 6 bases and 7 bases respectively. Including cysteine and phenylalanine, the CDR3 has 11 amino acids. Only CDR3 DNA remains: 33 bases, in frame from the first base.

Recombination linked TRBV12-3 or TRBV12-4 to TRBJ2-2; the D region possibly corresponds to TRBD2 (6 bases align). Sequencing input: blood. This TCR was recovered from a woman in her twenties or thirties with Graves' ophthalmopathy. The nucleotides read TGTGCCAGCAGGGGAGGCGGGGAGCTGTTTTTT. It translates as CASRGGGELFF.